One T cell receptor beta chain is described in this entry. Its cognate antigen is unknown. The data stem from a study of identical twins. Study observations and caveats: Beta out-of-frame sequences displayed a weaker excess of sharing between twins.

TCRdb re-analysed the 5' RACE reads in MiXCR, keeping a single row per CDR3 protein. The sample carries under 300,000 distinct CDR3 sequences, roughly 13% recorded once. Trimming took off 1 base at V and 0 bases at J, with 14 bases between the two ends. This CDR3 contains 16 residues. Germline-derived CDR1 and CDR2 are SGHRS and YFSETQ. This sample also appeared in a second study, on yellow fever vaccine responses in identical twins. That investigation notes: After vaccination, twins' T cell response reportedly seemed partly convergent, partly personalized.

This receptor was taken from a woman under 30 in good health. The chain carries TRBV5-1 and TRBJ2-7; a possible D gene is TRBD2 (7 bases). The sequenced sample was memory (CD45RO+) T cells sorted from blood. The CDR3 DNA reads as TGCGCCAGCAGCTTGATGGCGGGGGCCTCCTCCTACGAGCAGTACTTC. It translates to CASSLMAGASSYEQYF. The full variable domain, rest sourced from reference TRBV5-1 and TRBJ2-7, is KAGVTQTPRYLIKTRGQQVTLSCSPISGHRSVSWYQQTPGQGLQFLFEYFSETQRNKGNFPGRFSGRQFSNSRSEMNVSTLELGDSALYLCASSLMAGASSYEQYFGPGTRLTVT.